The 19 T cell receptor beta chains below were found in one sample sequenced in a study of regulatory T cells. The PCR used 52 TRBV and 13 TRBJ primers. Profiled with immunoSEQ multiplex PCR; TCRdb holds only in-frame clones, not every one. The sample holds around 15,000 clones, 80% to 95% seen once. Sequences were obtained from CD8+ T cells sorted from blood. The receptors come from a person aged 18-35 years with CD3G deficiency.

The chain employs TRBV7-2 and TRBJ2-7; the D gene is possibly TRBD1 (5 bases). Germline CDR1 and CDR2: SGHTA and FQGNSA. This CDR3 has 14 residues. V lost 0 bases to trimming and J lost 2 bases, with 8 bases between them. The CDR3 sequence: CASSLATETYEQYF. DNA of the CDR3: TGTGCCAGCAGCTTAGCGACAGAAACCTACGAGCAGTACTTC.

V gene TRBV12-5 combines with J gene TRBJ2-5, with 9 bases that match TRBD2. The DNA matches TRBJ2-7 better at its end, which makes the J call doubtful. CDR1 and CDR2 from the germline V gene are LGHNT and FRNRAP. The CDR3 contains 16 residues. In DNA form, the CDR3 reads TGTGCTAGTGGAGCATTAAGCGGGGGGCCTCCCTACGAGCAGTACTTC. This sequence encodes CASGALSGGPPYEQYF.

This chain links TRBV9 with TRBJ1-1; D is ambiguous. CDR1 and CDR2 from the germline V gene are SGDLS and YYNGEE. V dropped 10 bases and J dropped 4 bases, with 11 bases sitting between them. The CDR3 is 11 amino acids. CDR3 protein: CAVKDGTEAFF. The CDR3 coding sequence is TGTGCCGTTAAGGATGGCACTGAAGCTTTCTTT.

This chain uses TRBV15 with TRBJ1-2, with 7 nucleotides matching TRBD1. CDR3 length: 13 residues. Germline V gene data show CDR1 as LNHNV and CDR2 as YYDKDF (reference sequence). The V segment lost 4 bases and the J segment 4 bases; nucleotides outside the gene matches: 3. The CDR3 region has the DNA TGTGCCACCAGCACAGAGGGGGCCTATGGCTACACCTTC. This translates into CATSTEGAYGYTF.

The chain has TRBV7-8 and TRBJ1-6; 8 bases match TRBD1. The CDR3 length is 15 residues. V was clipped by 1 base and J by 9 bases; unmatched bases: 5. In germline, CDR1 is SGHVS, CDR2 FQNEAQ. Written as DNA, the CDR3 is TGTGCCAGCAGCTTAGTTACAGGGGGGACTTCACCCCTCCACTTT. Its translation is CASSLVTGGTSPLHF.

This clone is a singleton in its sample. Other nucleotide sequences from this sample produce the same CDR3. The CDR3 bases are TGTGCCAGCAGTTTAAGGGGCAGCAACGAGCAGTACTTC. This translates into CASSLRGSNEQYF. The gene calls are TRBV28 and TRBJ2-7; tentatively, D is TRBD1 (5 bases). The CDR3 contains 13 residues. Trimming cost V 2 bases and J 5 bases, with 10 bases left between them. Germline V gives CDR1 MDHEN, CDR2 SYDVKM.

The V call is TRBV10-3, the J call TRBJ1-2; TRBD1 agrees at 10 bases. The CDR3 covers 15 residues. V was pared by 0 bases and J by 5 bases, with 3 bases of the junction left unmatched. The germline V gene encodes CDR1 ENHRY and CDR2 SYGVKD. The CDR3 sequence is CAISESTGQGYGYTF. As DNA, the CDR3 is TGTGCCATCAGTGAGTCGACGGGACAGGGGTATGGCTACACCTTC.

The rearrangement uses TRBV11-2 and TRBJ2-5; D is possibly TRBD1 or TRBD2 (5 bases each). The V gene's germline CDR1 is SGHAT and CDR2 FQNNGV. The V end was cut by 1 base, the J end by 4 bases, with 7 bases between. The CDR3 consists of 13 residues. The CDR3 nucleotides read TGTGCCAGCAGCTTAGGGGACCGAGAGACCCAGTACTTC. Its translation is CASSLGDRETQYF.

The chain recombines TRBV7-9 with TRBJ1-4; 8 nucleotides match TRBD1. J gave up 5 bases and V 0 bases, and 5 bases lay outside the gene matches. Germline-derived CDR1 and CDR2 are SEHNR and FQNEAQ (reference sequence). The CDR3 sequence is 16 residues long. The CDR3 nucleotides read TGTGCCAGCAGCTTAGCCGGACAGGGTGTGAATGAAAAACTGTTTTTT. Its protein is CASSLAGQGVNEKLFF.

This sequence joins TRBV10-1 and TRBJ1-1, with 8 bases that match TRBD1. The trim removed 6 bases at V and 0 bases at J, leaving 0 bases unmatched. Germline-derived CDR1 and CDR2 are WNHNN and SYGVQD (reference sequence). The CDR3 consists of 13 residues. The CDR3 DNA follows: TGCGCCAGCAGGGACAGGGTGAACACTGAAGCTTTCTTT. The encoded protein is CASRDRVNTEAFF.

The V gene is TRBV6-1, the J gene TRBJ2-7; the D is unclear. V dropped 2 bases and J dropped 4 bases, with 0 bases sitting between them. Germline lookup yields CDR1 MNHNS and CDR2 SASEGT. The CDR3 totals 10 residues. CDR3 sequence: CASSEYEQYF. Here the CDR3 DNA reads TGTGCCAGCAGTGAATACGAGCAGTACTTC.

This chain links TRBV18 with TRBJ1-2; D gene ambiguous. V was cut by 3 bases and J by 4 bases, with 9 bases left in between. CDR1 and CDR2 from the germline V gene are KGHSH and LQKENI. The CDR3 totals 13 residues. CDR3 DNA sequence: TGTGCCAGCTCACCCCTCGCGGGCTATGGCTACACCTTC. Its protein is CASSPLAGYGYTF.

The CDR3 DNA reads TGTGCCAGCAGCTTAGGGACCGCCTTGAACACTGAAGCTTTCTTT. Protein sequence: CASSLGTALNTEAFF. The rearrangement joins TRBV7-9 to TRBJ1-1, with D uncertain. The V end was cut by 1 base, the J end by 0 bases, with 9 bases between. The germline V gene has CDR1 SEHNR and CDR2 FQNEAQ (reference sequence). The CDR3 length is 15 residues.

The V gene is TRBV30, the J gene TRBJ1-5, with 10 nucleotides matching TRBD1. Germline V gene sequence: CDR1 GTSNPN, CDR2 SVGIG (reference sequence). V shed 8 bases and J 4 bases; nucleotides not matched to a gene: 14. This CDR3 has 16 residues. The CDR3 spells CASSSPDRGDNQPQHF. DNA for the CDR3: TGTGCCAGTAGTTCTCCGGACAGGGGGGATAATCAGCCCCAGCATTTT.

This clone was recorded a few times. The sample has other DNA sequences that encode this CDR3 too. The chain employs TRBV9 and TRBJ2-3, with D possibly being TRBD1 (6 bases). The germline V and J ends were trimmed by 0 bases and 3 bases, with 17 bases remaining between them. The germline gives CDR1 SGDLS, CDR2 YYNGEE. The CDR3 length is 17 residues. The CDR3 DNA reads as TGTGCCAGCAGCGTAGCACTGGGGGCCTCGCCAACAGATACGCAGTATTTT. Translating gives CASSVALGASPTDTQYF.

The chain employs TRBV7-9 and TRBJ1-4; no firm D call. Germline V gene sequence: CDR1 SEHNR, CDR2 FQNEAQ (reference sequence). This CDR3 spans 12 amino acids. Deletions cut 8 bases from V and 7 bases from J, with 11 bases between. The chain's CDR3 is CASSTLPEKLFF. In DNA form, the CDR3 reads TGTGCCAGCTCCACGCTTCCTGAAAAACTGTTTTTT.

The chain combines TRBV5-1 with TRBJ2-7; TRBD1 is a possible D gene (6 bases). Between the trimmed V and J ends, which lost 4 bases and 0 bases, there was a span of 14 bases. Germline CDR1 SGHRS, CDR2 YFSETQ. The CDR3 has 15 amino acids. The CDR3 DNA reads TGCGCCAGCAGCCCGACAGGCCTCGCCTCCTACGAGCAGTACTTC. Encoded protein: CASSPTGLASYEQYF.

This chain links TRBV28 with TRBJ2-5; D perhaps matches TRBD2 (5 bases). The germline CDR1 and CDR2 sequences are MDHEN and SYDVKM. CDR3 size: 16 residues. The V end was cut by 2 bases, the J end by 5 bases, with 18 bases between. DNA for the CDR3: TGTGCCAGCAGTTTAGGCCCCCCGGGGTACTGGGAGACCCAGTACTTC. Its protein product is CASSLGPPGYWETQYF.

This rearrangement joins TRBV18 to TRBJ2-7; 7 bases agree with TRBD1. V shed 4 bases, J shed 3 bases, and the junction held 6 bases outside the gene matches. The CDR3 spans 14 residues. Germline V gives CDR1 KGHSH, CDR2 LQKENI. Written as DNA, the CDR3 is TGTGCCAGCTCACACCGGGACAGTGGCTACGAGCAGTACTTC. Residues: CASSHRDSGYEQYF. The full variable domain, rest sourced from reference TRBV18 and TRBJ2-7, is NAGVMQNPRHLVRRRGQEARLRCSPMKGHSHVYWYRQLPEEGLKFMVYLQKENIIDESGMPKERFSAEFPKEGPSILRIQQVVRGDSAAYFCASSHRDSGYEQYFGPGTRLTVT.